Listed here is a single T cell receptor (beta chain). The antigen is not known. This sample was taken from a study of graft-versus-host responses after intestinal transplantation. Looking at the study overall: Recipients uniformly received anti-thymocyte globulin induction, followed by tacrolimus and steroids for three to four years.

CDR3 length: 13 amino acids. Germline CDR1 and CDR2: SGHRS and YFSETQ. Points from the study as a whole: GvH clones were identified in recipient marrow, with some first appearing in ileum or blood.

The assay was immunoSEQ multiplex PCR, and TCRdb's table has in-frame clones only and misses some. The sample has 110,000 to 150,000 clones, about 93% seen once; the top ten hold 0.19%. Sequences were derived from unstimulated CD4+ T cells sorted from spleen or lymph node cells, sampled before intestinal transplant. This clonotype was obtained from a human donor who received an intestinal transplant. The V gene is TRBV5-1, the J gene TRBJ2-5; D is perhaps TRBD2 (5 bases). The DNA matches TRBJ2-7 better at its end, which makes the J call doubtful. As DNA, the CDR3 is TGCGCCAGCAGCTTGGCCGGGAAGAACGAGCAGTACTTC. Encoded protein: CASSLAGKNEQYF.